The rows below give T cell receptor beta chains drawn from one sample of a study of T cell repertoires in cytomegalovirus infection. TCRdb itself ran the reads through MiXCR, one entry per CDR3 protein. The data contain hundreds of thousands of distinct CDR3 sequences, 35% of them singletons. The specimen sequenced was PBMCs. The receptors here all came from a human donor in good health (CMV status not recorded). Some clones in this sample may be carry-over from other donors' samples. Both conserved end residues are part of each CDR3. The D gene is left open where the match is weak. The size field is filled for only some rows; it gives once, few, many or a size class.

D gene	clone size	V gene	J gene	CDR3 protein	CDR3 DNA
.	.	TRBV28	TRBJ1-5	CASSPPTDLVSPQHF	TGTGCCAGCAGTCCCCCGACAGACCTTGTTTCGCCCCAGCATTTT
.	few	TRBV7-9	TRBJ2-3	CASSAGTHGDTQYF	TGTGCCAGCAGCGCCGGGACTCACGGGGATACGCAGTATTTT
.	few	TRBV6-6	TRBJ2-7	CASSYSREYEQYF	TGTGCCAGCAGTTACTCTAGGGAGTACGAGCAGTACTTC
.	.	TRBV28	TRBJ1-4	CASSLSDNLGKLFF	TGTGCCAGCAGTTTATCAGACAATTTAGGAAAACTGTTTTTT
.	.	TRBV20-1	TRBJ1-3	CSARKEVYSGNTIYF	TGCAGTGCTAGAAAAGAGGTTTACTCTGGAAACACCATATATTTT
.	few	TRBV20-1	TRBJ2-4	CSVWGGGRGNLGNIQYF	TGCAGTGTTTGGGGGGGGGGCAGGGGTAATTTAGGAAACATTCAGTACTTC
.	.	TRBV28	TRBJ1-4	CASSPRILNEKLFF	TGTGCCAGCAGTCCGCGGATTCTTAATGAAAAACTGTTTTTT
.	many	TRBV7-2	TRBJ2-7	CASSSRIVPRAGNEQYF	TGTGCCAGCAGCTCACGTATCGTCCCCAGGGCGGGTAACGAGCAGTACTTC
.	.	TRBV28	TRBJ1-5	CASTLIRAGTNQPQHF	TGTGCCAGCACCCTAATCAGGGCAGGCACCAATCAGCCCCAGCATTTT
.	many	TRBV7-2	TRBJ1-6	CASSLVGSGFNSPLHF	TGTGCCAGCAGCTTAGTTGGCTCAGGATTTAATTCACCCCTCCACTTT
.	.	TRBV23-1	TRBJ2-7	CASSQSERGWRDFYEQYF	TGCGCCAGCAGTCAATCGGAACGAGGGTGGCGGGATTTCTACGAGCAGTACTTC
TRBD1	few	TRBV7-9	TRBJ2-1	CASSLATGGRNEQFF	TGTGCCAGCAGCTTAGCGACAGGGGGGAGAAATGAGCAGTTCTTC
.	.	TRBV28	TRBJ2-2	CATVVPTGELFF	TGTGCCACCGTAGTCCCCACCGGGGAGCTGTTTTTT
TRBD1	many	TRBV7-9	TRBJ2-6	CASSPQGAGANVLTF	TGTGCCAGCAGCCCTCAGGGGGCTGGGGCCAACGTCCTGACTTTC
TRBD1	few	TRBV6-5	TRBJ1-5	CASSYKAGGQPQHF	TGTGCCAGCAGTTACAAGGCAGGGGGGCAGCCCCAGCATTTT
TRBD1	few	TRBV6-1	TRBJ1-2	CASSDPGQGLLGYTF	TGTGCCAGCAGTGATCCGGGACAGGGCCTCCTAGGCTACACCTTC
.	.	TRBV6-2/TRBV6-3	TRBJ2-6	CASSWGVGANVLTF	TGTGCCAGCAGTTGGGGTGTTGGGGCCAACGTCCTGACTTTC
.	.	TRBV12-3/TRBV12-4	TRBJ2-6	CASRQRAGANVLTF	TGTGCAAGCAGACAGAGGGCTGGGGCCAACGTCCTGACTTTC
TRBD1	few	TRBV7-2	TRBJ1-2	CASGNQILDRENGYTF	TGTGCCAGCGGGAATCAGATCCTCGACAGGGAGAATGGCTACACCTTC
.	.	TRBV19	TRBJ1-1	CASTLLAMNTEAFF	TGTGCCAGTACGCTTTTGGCAATGAACACTGAAGCTTTCTTT
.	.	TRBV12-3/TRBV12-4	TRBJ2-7	CASSLFGNYEQYF	TGTGCCAGCAGTTTATTCGGGAACTACGAGCAGTACTTC
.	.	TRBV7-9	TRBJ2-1	CASSLAVALYNEQFF	TGTGCCAGCAGCTTAGCGGTAGCCCTATACAATGAGCAGTTCTTC
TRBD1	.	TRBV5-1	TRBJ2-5	CASSRAGGSEETQYF	TGCGCCAGCAGCCGGGCAGGGGGCTCGGAAGAGACCCAGTACTTC
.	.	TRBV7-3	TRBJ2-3	CASSPRVGAGDTQYF	TGTGCCAGCAGCCCCCGGGTGGGCGCAGGGGATACGCAGTATTTT
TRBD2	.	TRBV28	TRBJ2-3	CASSSVLAGYTDTQYF	TGTGCCAGCAGTTCCGTCCTAGCGGGGTACACAGATACGCAGTATTTT
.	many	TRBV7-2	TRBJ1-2	CASSLAEKARGTF	TGTGCCAGCAGCTTAGCGGAAAAGGCCCGCGGCACCTTC
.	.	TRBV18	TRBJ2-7	CASSPPQSYEQYF	TGCGCCAGCTCACCACCTCAGTCCTACGAGCAGTACTTC
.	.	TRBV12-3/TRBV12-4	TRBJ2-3	CASRNQRADTQYF	TGTGCCAGCAGAAATCAGAGGGCAGATACGCAGTATTTT
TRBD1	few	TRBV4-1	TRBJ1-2	CASSPISQGSSHGYTF	TGCGCCAGCAGCCCAATCTCACAGGGGAGCTCGCATGGCTACACCTTC
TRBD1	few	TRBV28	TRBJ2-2	CASSSFDRGVPGELFF	TGTGCCAGCAGTTCCTTCGACAGGGGAGTCCCCGGGGAGCTGTTTTTT
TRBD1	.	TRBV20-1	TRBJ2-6	CSARDVQGVSGANVLTF	TGCAGTGCTAGAGATGTGCAGGGGGTGTCTGGGGCCAACGTCCTGACTTTC
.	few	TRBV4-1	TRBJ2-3	CASSQVAADTQYF	TGCGCCAGCAGCCAAGTGGCGGCAGATACGCAGTATTTT
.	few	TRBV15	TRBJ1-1	CATRGRVRNTEAFF	TGTGCCACCAGAGGCAGGGTGAGGAACACTGAAGCTTTCTTT
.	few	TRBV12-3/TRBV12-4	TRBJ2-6	CASSFLGANVLTF	TGTGCCAGCAGTTTTCTAGGGGCCAACGTCCTGACTTTC
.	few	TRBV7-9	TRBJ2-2	CASSLTRLAGELFF	TGTGCCAGCAGCCTCACACGACTAGCCGGGGAGCTGTTTTTT
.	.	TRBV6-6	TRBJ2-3	CASKRGFTDTQYF	TGTGCCAGCAAACGGGGTTTCACAGATACGCAGTATTTT
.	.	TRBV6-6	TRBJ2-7	CASSYDAPDETTYEQYF	TGTGCCAGCAGTTACGACGCACCAGATGAAACTACCTACGAGCAGTACTTC
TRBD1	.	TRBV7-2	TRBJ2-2	CASSPVQGIFTGELFF	TGTGCCAGCAGCCCGGTACAGGGGATTTTCACCGGGGAGCTGTTTTTT
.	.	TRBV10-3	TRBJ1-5	CAIADSNQPQHF	TGTGCCATCGCAGATAGCAATCAGCCCCAGCATTTT
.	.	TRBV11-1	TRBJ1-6	CASSLDLNNSPLHF	TGTGCCAGCAGCCTCGACCTAAATAATTCACCCCTCCACTTT
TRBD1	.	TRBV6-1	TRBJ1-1	CASSPRSWTGEYTEAFF	TGTGCCAGCAGTCCCCGGTCCTGGACAGGGGAATACACTGAAGCTTTCTTT
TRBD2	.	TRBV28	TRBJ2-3	CASSSGTSGSFDTQYF	TGTGCCAGCAGTTCCGGGACTAGCGGCTCTTTCGATACGCAGTATTTT
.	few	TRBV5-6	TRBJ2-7	CASSSGFDEQYF	TGTGCCAGCAGCTCGGGGTTCGACGAGCAGTACTTC
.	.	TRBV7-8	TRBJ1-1	CASSFAILGTEAFF	TGTGCCAGCAGCTTCGCCATATTGGGCACTGAAGCTTTCTTT
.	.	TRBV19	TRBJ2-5	CASRGTHGGLGETQYF	TGTGCCAGTAGGGGGACCCATGGGGGCCTCGGAGAGACCCAGTACTTC